These T cell receptor beta chains were read from a single sample in a study of T cell responses to AZD1222 COVID-19 vaccine. Produced via immunoSEQ multiplex PCR; TCRdb's table is partial and in-frame only. The table has 90,000 to 100,000 clones, roughly 91% seen once. The material sequenced was peripheral blood, taken on day 0 of AZD1222 vaccination. Every receptor here comes from an adult in good health. Both conserved end residues are part of each CDR3. A D gene is named only where the DNA matches it firmly. Only some rows state a clone size, as once, few, many or a class for expanded clones.

length: 17; V: TRBV19; J: TRBJ2-4; size: NA; D: NA; DNA: TGTGCCAGTAGTTTAAACTCCAGGGGGGCAATCAAAAACATTCAGTACTTC; CDR3: CASSLNSRGAIKNIQYF
length: 13; V: TRBV6-4; J: TRBJ1-6; size: NA; D: NA; DNA: TGTGCCAGCAGCAAGGATCGGAATTCACCCCTCCACTTT; CDR3: CASSKDRNSPLHF
length: 14; V: TRBV29-1; J: TRBJ1-2; size: NA; D: NA; DNA: TGCAGCCGGGTTCATCTGGCAGCCGACTATGGCTACACCTTC; CDR3: CSRVHLAADYGYTF
length: 15; V: TRBV7-3; J: TRBJ2-2; size: NA; D: NA; DNA: TGTGCCAGCAGCTTAACGGGCGGGAACACCGGGGAGCTGTTTTTT; CDR3: CASSLTGGNTGELFF
length: 13; V: TRBV6-5; J: TRBJ1-3; size: few; D: NA; DNA: TGTGCCAGCAGGACAGGTGCTGGAAACACCATATATTTT; CDR3: CASRTGAGNTIYF
length: 15; V: TRBV9; J: TRBJ2-3; size: few; D: NA; DNA: TGTGCCAGCAGCCTCGGGGGGCCCGCCACAGATACGCAGTATTTT; CDR3: CASSLGGPATDTQYF
length: 14; V: TRBV6-2/TRBV6-3; J: TRBJ2-5; size: NA; D: NA; DNA: TGTGCCAGCAGTTACCTAAGACCCGTGGAGACCCAGTACTTC; CDR3: CASSYLRPVETQYF
length: 12; V: TRBV28; J: TRBJ1-1; size: NA; D: TRBD1; DNA: TGTGCCAGCCTGGGACAGTACACTGAAGCTTTCTTT; CDR3: CASLGQYTEAFF
length: 17; V: TRBV7-2; J: TRBJ2-1; size: NA; D: NA; DNA: TGTGCCAGCAGCTTAGGAAGCTTGGGGAACATCTACAATGAGCAGTTCTTC; CDR3: CASSLGSLGNIYNEQFF
length: 14; V: TRBV28; J: TRBJ2-5; size: NA; D: NA; DNA: TGTGCCAGCAGTTTAGGCGGGACCCAAGAGACCCAGTACTTC; CDR3: CASSLGGTQETQYF
length: 14; V: TRBV19; J: TRBJ1-6; size: few; D: NA; DNA: TGTGCCAGTACAGGTTGGGGCCTCGAGTCACCCCTCCACTTT; CDR3: CASTGWGLESPLHF